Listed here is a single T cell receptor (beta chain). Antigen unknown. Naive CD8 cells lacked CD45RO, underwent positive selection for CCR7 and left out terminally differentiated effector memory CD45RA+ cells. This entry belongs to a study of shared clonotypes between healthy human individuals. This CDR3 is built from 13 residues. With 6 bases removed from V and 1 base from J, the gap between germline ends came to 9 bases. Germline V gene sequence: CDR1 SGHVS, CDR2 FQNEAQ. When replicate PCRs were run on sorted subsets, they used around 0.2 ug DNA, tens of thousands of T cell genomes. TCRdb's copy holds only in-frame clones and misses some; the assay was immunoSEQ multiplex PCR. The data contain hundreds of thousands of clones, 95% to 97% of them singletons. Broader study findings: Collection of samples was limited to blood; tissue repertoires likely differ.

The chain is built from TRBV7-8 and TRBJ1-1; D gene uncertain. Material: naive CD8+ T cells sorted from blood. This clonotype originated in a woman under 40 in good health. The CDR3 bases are TGTGCCAGCAGGAGGCTGGGGAACACTGAAGCTTTCTTT. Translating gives CASRRLGNTEAFF.